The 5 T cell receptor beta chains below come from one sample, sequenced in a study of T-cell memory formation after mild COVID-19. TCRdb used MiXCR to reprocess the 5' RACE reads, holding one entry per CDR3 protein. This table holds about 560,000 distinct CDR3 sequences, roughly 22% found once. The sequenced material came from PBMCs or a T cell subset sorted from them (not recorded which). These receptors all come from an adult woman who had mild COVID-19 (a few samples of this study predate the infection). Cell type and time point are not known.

CDR3 loop: CASSLQLGGGRRTGELFF. The CDR3, as DNA: TGTGCCAGCAGTTTACAGTTAGGCGGGGGGCGACGGACCGGGGAGCTGTTTTTT. The chain is built from TRBV12-3 or TRBV12-4 and TRBJ2-2; 8 bases match TRBD2. There are 18 residues in the CDR3. Trimming removed 2 bases from V and 5 bases from J; junction bases left unmatched: 13.

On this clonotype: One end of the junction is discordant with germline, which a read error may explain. CDR3 bases: TGCGCCAGCAGCTTGGCCCAGACGGGGGCTGTATTC. Residues: CASSLAQTGAVF. The rearrangement joins TRBV5-1 to TRBJ1-2; maybe TRBD1 (6 bases). The CDR3 has 12 residues. CDR1 and CDR2 (germline): SGHRS, YFSETQ.

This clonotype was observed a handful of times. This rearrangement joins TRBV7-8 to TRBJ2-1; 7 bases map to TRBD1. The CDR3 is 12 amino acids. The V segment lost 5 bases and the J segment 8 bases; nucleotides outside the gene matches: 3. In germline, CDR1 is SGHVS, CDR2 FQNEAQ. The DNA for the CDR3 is TGTGCCAGCAGCCAGGGGGTCGATGAGCAGTTCTTC. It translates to CASSQGVDEQFF.

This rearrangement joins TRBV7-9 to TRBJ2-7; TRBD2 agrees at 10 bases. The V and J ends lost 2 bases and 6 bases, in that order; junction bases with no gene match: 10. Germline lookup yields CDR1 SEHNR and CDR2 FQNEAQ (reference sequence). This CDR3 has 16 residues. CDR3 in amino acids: CASSLLAGEGGLEQYF. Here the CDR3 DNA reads TGTGCCAGCAGCTTACTAGCGGGAGAAGGGGGTCTCGAGCAGTACTTC.

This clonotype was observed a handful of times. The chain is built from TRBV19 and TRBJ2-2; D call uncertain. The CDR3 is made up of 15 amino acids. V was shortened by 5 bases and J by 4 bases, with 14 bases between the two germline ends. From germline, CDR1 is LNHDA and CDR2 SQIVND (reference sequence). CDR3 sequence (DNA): TGTGCCAGTAGTCCCCCAAGGGTCGGCACCGGGGAGCTGTTTTTT. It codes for CASSPPRVGTGELFF.